Following are 27 T cell receptor beta chains from one sample sequenced in a study of cytotoxic CD8 clonotypes in ibrutinib-treated CLL. TCRdb's table, derived via immunoSEQ multiplex PCR, lists solely in-frame clones and lacks some. The table shows some 63,000 clones, with 90% occurring only once. Sequenced here: PBMCs, sampled after 12 months of ibrutinib treatment. The receptors originated from a human donor with chronic lymphocytic leukemia.

The chain links TRBV7-3 to TRBJ2-7; D not resolved. V was shortened by 2 bases and J by 3 bases, with 5 bases between the two germline ends. Germline V gives CDR1 SGHTA, CDR2 FQGTGA. This CDR3 has 12 amino acids. This CDR3 is CASSLRVYEQYF. In DNA, the CDR3 is TGTGCCAGCAGCTTACGGGTCTACGAGCAGTACTTC.

The chain links TRBV13 to TRBJ1-1; D gene unclear. The germline V gene encodes CDR1 PRHDT and CDR2 FYEKMQ (reference sequence). The V and J ends lost 4 bases and 4 bases respectively, with 13 bases between them. The CDR3 spans 14 residues. The CDR3 DNA is TGTGCCAGCAGCTCCTCCCTTCGTGGCACTGAAGCTTTCTTT. Its protein is CASSSSLRGTEAFF. Full variable domain (outside the CDR3, taken from reference TRBV13 and TRBJ1-1): AAGVIQSPRHLIKEKRETATLKCYPIPRHDTVYWYQQGPGQDPQFLISFYEKMQSDKGSIPDRFSAQQFSDYHSELNMSSLELGDSALYFCASSSSLRGTEAFFGQGTRLTVV.

The chain joins TRBV19 to TRBJ1-5; D remains ambiguous. Trimming shortened V by 4 bases and J by 1 base, and 11 bases separated the two germline ends. Germline V gene sequence: CDR1 LNHDA, CDR2 SQIVND (reference sequence). CDR3 length: 15 amino acids. CDR3 region: CASSNGSLSNQPQHF. CDR3 nucleotides: TGTGCCAGTAGTAACGGCAGCTTGAGCAATCAGCCCCAGCATTTT.

The chain recombines TRBV6-1 with TRBJ2-3, with a possible D match to TRBD2 (5 bases). Germline lookup yields CDR1 MNHNS and CDR2 SASEGT. The V end was cut by 8 bases, the J end by 4 bases, with 16 bases between. This CDR3 spans 14 amino acids. CDR3 nucleotide sequence: TGTGCCAGCCGGGCCCGAGGGATGTCAGATACGCAGTATTTT. Translation gives CASRARGMSDTQYF.

The chain couples TRBV11-1 to TRBJ1-2; 8 bases map to TRBD1. Germline assignment: CDR1 SGHAT and CDR2 FQDESV (reference sequence). The CDR3 totals 17 residues. V shed 0 bases, J shed 7 bases, and the junction held 13 bases outside the gene matches. CDR3 nucleotide sequence: TGTGCCAGCAGCTTAGCGCAGGGACAGGAAATATATCGTGGCTACACCTTC. This translates into CASSLAQGQEIYRGYTF.

Only a few counts were recorded for this clone. The CDR3 nucleotides read TGTGCCAGCAGCCCTAGGACCAACTCCTACGAGCAGTACTTC. This gives the protein CASSPRTNSYEQYF. This rearrangement joins TRBV6-5 to TRBJ2-7; D is unclear. The germline CDR1 and CDR2 sequences are MNHEY and SVGAGI. This CDR3 contains 14 residues. The V gene lost 6 bases and the J gene lost 0 bases, with 12 bases spanning the gap.

The chain combines TRBV10-3 with TRBJ2-2; 9 bases are shared with TRBD2. Germline V CDR1 and CDR2: ENHRY, SYGVKD. The V and J ends lost 3 bases and 4 bases, in that order; junction bases with no gene match: 6. This CDR3 has 16 amino acids. Written as DNA, the CDR3 is TGTGCCATCAGTGAAATAGCGGGAGTCGGCACCGGGGAGCTGTTTTTT. Amino acids: CAISEIAGVGTGELFF.

The V call is TRBV18, the J call TRBJ2-1, with TRBD1 identical over 8 bases. Per the germline V gene, CDR1 is KGHSH and CDR2 is LQKENI. V lost 0 bases and J lost 7; bases outside the gene matches: 8. The CDR3 is made up of 16 amino acids. The CDR3 coding sequence is TGTGCCAGCTCACCACCGAGACAGGGGTTAGGAAATGAGCAGTTCTTC. This sequence encodes CASSPPRQGLGNEQFF.

Concerning this clone itself: Additional DNA sequences in this sample encode the identical CDR3. The chain uses TRBV6-1 and TRBJ2-5; D remains ambiguous. CDR1 and CDR2 from the germline V gene are MNHNS and SASEGT. Trimming took off 3 bases at V and 1 base at J, with 3 bases between the two ends. The CDR3 is 12 residues long. The CDR3 sequence: CASSDIQETQYF. CDR3 DNA sequence: TGTGCCAGCAGTGACATCCAAGAGACCCAGTACTTC.

This clone was seen a handful of times. The chain is built from TRBV6-1 and TRBJ1-2; 9 nucleotides match TRBD1. J was trimmed by 4 bases and V by 3 bases; bases with no gene match: 3. Germline V lookup: CDR1 MNHNS, CDR2 SASEGT. This CDR3 region has 14 residues. The CDR3 DNA sequence: TGTGCCAGCAGTGAGGGACAGGGATCCTATGGCTACACCTTC. Translating it yields CASSEGQGSYGYTF.

The CDR3 is CASSRTFSYEQYF. CDR3 nucleotides: TGCGCCAGCAGCCGGACTTTCTCCTACGAGCAGTACTTC. The chain recombines TRBV5-1 with TRBJ2-7; TRBD2 is a possible D gene (5 bases). The CDR3 covers 13 residues. Looked up from germline, CDR1 is SGHRS and CDR2 is YFSETQ. Trimming removed 4 bases at V and 0 bases at J, with 8 bases between. Drawing the rest from reference TRBV5-1 and TRBJ2-7, the complete variable domain is KAGVTQTPRYLIKTRGQQVTLSCSPISGHRSVSWYQQTPGQGLQFLFEYFSETQRNKGNFPGRFSGRQFSNSRSEMNVSTLELGDSALYLCASSRTFSYEQYFGPGTRLTVT.

V and J are TRBV19 and TRBJ2-3, with D perhaps matching TRBD2 (6 bases). This CDR3 comprises 18 residues. The germline V gene encodes CDR1 LNHDA and CDR2 SQIVND (reference sequence). V was cut by 1 base and J by 6 bases, with 23 bases left in between. As DNA, the CDR3 is TGTGCCAGTAGTATAGTACGAGCCGCACTAGCCGATCTGGATACGCAGTATTTT. It is translated as CASSIVRAALADLDTQYF.

The rearrangement links TRBV6-5 to TRBJ2-7; D ambiguous. This CDR3 has 13 residues. With 2 bases removed from V and 2 bases from J, the gap between germline ends came to 7 bases. Looked up from germline, CDR1 is MNHEY and CDR2 is SVGAGI. The CDR3 loop is CASSYRVPYEQYF. For the CDR3, the DNA is TGTGCCAGCAGTTACAGGGTTCCCTACGAGCAGTACTTC.

This clone is medium-sized. The chain couples TRBV6-1 to TRBJ2-1; no firm D call. The germline gives CDR1 MNHNS, CDR2 SASEGT. Trimming stripped 8 bases from V and 9 bases from J, with 14 bases between. The CDR3 totals 12 residues. The CDR3 DNA reads TGTGCCAGCTTAGACTTGAGGAGTGAGCAGTTCTTC. Amino acids: CASLDLRSEQFF.

This clone was observed a single time. The rearrangement uses TRBV7-2 and TRBJ2-1; 14 bases fit TRBD2. The CDR3 consists of 15 residues. Germline loops: CDR1 SGHTA, CDR2 FQGNSA. Trimming took 1 base from V and 15 from J; bases not matched to a gene: 8. CDR3 sequence: CASSLGGLAGGHPFF. For the CDR3, the DNA is TGTGCCAGCAGCTTAGGAGGACTAGCGGGAGGTCACCCGTTCTTC.

The rearrangement joins TRBV11-3 to TRBJ2-1; D assignment may be TRBD1 or TRBD2 (6 bases each). V lost 1 base, J lost 14 bases, and 18 bases lay in between. CDR3 length: 14 residues. Germline V gene lookup returns CDR1 SGHNT and CDR2 YENEEA. CDR3 DNA: TGTGCCAGCAGCTTAGGGGGGGCCAACTCGGAGGAGTTCTTC. Translating it yields CASSLGGANSEEFF.

The rearrangement joins TRBV6-1 to TRBJ2-7, with TRBD2 matching over 10 bases. The CDR3 has 15 residues. Germline trimming cut 6 bases from V and 2 bases from J; bases unmatched to any gene: 7. CDR1 is MNHNS, CDR2 SASEGT, per germline. In nucleotides, the CDR3 is TGTGCCAGCAGGGGCCCGGGACTAGCGACCTACGAGCAGTACTTC. Its protein product is CASRGPGLATYEQYF.

This chain uses TRBV19 with TRBJ2-3; 11 nucleotides line up with TRBD2. The germline V gene encodes CDR1 LNHDA and CDR2 SQIVND (reference sequence). CDR3 length equals 15 residues. Germline trimming cut 6 bases from V and 0 bases from J; bases unmatched to any gene: 2. This CDR3 is CASSGTSGSTDTQYF. In DNA, the CDR3 is TGTGCCAGTAGCGGGACTAGCGGTAGCACAGATACGCAGTATTTT.

This chain joins TRBV18 and TRBJ2-3; TRBD1 or TRBD2 may be the D gene (5 bases each). V lost 1 base and J lost 1, with 12 bases in between. Germline V gene lookup returns CDR1 KGHSH and CDR2 LQKENI. This CDR3 is 16 amino acids long. The CDR3 coding sequence is TGTGCCAGCTCACCACTTGGGCAGGGAGGCACAGATACGCAGTATTTT. This encodes CASSPLGQGGTDTQYF.

The V call is TRBV2, the J call TRBJ2-2; TRBD2 agrees at 7 bases. V shed 9 bases, J shed 2 bases, and the junction held 15 bases outside the gene matches. This CDR3 has 17 residues. Germline-derived CDR1 and CDR2 are SNHLY and FYNNEI. CDR3 coding DNA: TGTGCCAGGGCCCTTGGCGCTAGCGGAAGAAACACCGGGGAGCTGTTTTTT. The encoded protein is CARALGASGRNTGELFF.

The chain uses TRBV19 and TRBJ2-1; D gene unclear. CDR1 LNHDA and CDR2 SQIVND come from the germline V gene (reference sequence). This CDR3 has 18 residues. Trimming cost V 3 bases and J 0 bases, with 18 bases left between them. The CDR3 DNA reads TGTGCCAGTAGTATGGCATACATTCGATCGAGCTCCTACAATGAGCAGTTCTTC. This sequence encodes CASSMAYIRSSSYNEQFF.

This rearrangement joins TRBV4-3 to TRBJ1-5; D is unclear. The CDR3 consists of 15 residues. The germline CDR1 and CDR2 sequences are LGHNA and YSLEER. V dropped 0 bases and J dropped 2 bases, with 8 bases sitting between them. DNA of the CDR3: TGCGCCAGCAGCCAAGATGTAACGGGCAATCAGCCCCAGCATTTT. This encodes CASSQDVTGNQPQHF.

V gene TRBV6-1 combines with J gene TRBJ1-4; no firm D call. The CDR3 covers 14 residues. Looked up from germline, CDR1 is MNHNS and CDR2 is SASEGT. V lost 3 bases, J lost 3 bases, and 8 bases lay in between. The CDR3 here is CASSERSPNEKLFF. CDR3 nucleotides: TGTGCCAGCAGTGAGCGTAGCCCTAATGAAAAACTGTTTTTT.

The rearrangement uses TRBV7-6 and TRBJ2-7; 14 nucleotides agree with TRBD2. V dropped 4 bases and J dropped 3; count of bases not matched to a gene: 11. CDR1 and CDR2 (germline): SGHVS, FNYEAQ. The CDR3 is made up of 18 amino acids. The CDR3 coding sequence is TGTGCCAGCAGCTCCCGGGACAGGGGACTAGCGGGAGTCTACGAGCAGTACTTC. It is translated as CASSSRDRGLAGVYEQYF.

The chain employs TRBV4-2 and TRBJ2-7; 11 bases fit TRBD2. CDR3 length: 16 residues. With V trimmed by 2 bases and J by 0 bases, 3 bases remained unmatched. CDR1 and CDR2 (germline): LGHNA, YNFKEQ. CDR3 sequence (DNA): TGTGCCAGCAGCCAAAACACTAGCGGGAGCTCCTACGAGCAGTACTTC. It specifies CASSQNTSGSSYEQYF.

The chain recombines TRBV7-5 with TRBJ2-1; TRBD2, the table's D call, lacks a check against the DNA. TRBV7-5 is a pseudogene locus. The CDR3 spans 15 residues. The CDR3 reads CVRSLRTSGYNEQFF. The DNA for the CDR3 is TGTGTCAGAAGCTTAAGGACTAGCGGATACAATGAGCAGTTCTTC.

This chain joins TRBV30 and TRBJ2-1; 12 nucleotides align to TRBD2. The CDR3 spans 17 residues. V was clipped by 0 bases and J by 5 bases; unmatched bases: 8. CDR1 is GTSNPN and CDR2 is SVGIG in the germline V gene (reference sequence). CDR3 DNA: TGTGCCTGGAGTGTATTTTCCCCTAGCGGGAGGGACAATGAGCAGTTCTTC. Residues: CAWSVFSPSGRDNEQFF.